This T cell receptor beta chain was obtained from a study of blood T cell repertoires in COVID-19. Study at large: Material from acute and convalescent COVID-19 was sourced from the United States, Italy and Spain. PBMCs, B-cell-depleted T cells, or T cells were the source of the cDNA or gDNA that made up the material.

In germline, CDR1 is SNHLY, CDR2 FYNNEI. CDR3 length equals 15 residues. V shed 8 bases, J shed 4 bases, and the junction held 9 bases outside the gene matches. In the authors' methods: Counts of nucleated cells, estimated from reference gene primer amplification, were obtained. This table comes from immunoSEQ multiplex PCR, and its TCRdb copy is limited to in-frame clones, with some not included. V and J calls and clone size come straight from that table; D and trimming were deduced from the DNA. The profile shows around 170,000 clones, 80% to 90% of them singletons. V and J are TRBV2 and TRBJ2-5, with 11 bases aligning to TRBD2. The sequencing input was peripheral blood. This clonotype was obtained from a man aged 18 to 29 who had recovered from COVID-19. CDR3: CASYISGTSGETQYF. The CDR3, as DNA: TGTGCCAGCTATATCTCCGGGACTAGCGGAGAGACCCAGTACTTC.